A single TCR beta chain is shown here with its context. Produced via immunoSEQ multiplex PCR; TCRdb's table is partial and in-frame only. The profile covers about 170,000 clones, with 90% to 95% appearing a single time and over 1.2% taken by the ten largest. The sample is drawn from a study of control samples from healthy donors and cancer patients. V lost 1 base, J lost 1 base, and 7 bases lay in between. The CDR3 extends over 14 amino acids. Germline-derived CDR1 and CDR2 are MGHDK and SYGVNS. The source is a woman in her twenties or thirties in good health. This chain connects TRBV25-1 to TRBJ1-1; tentative D call: TRBD1 (5 bases). Sequences were obtained from blood. As DNA, the CDR3 is TGTGCCAGCAGTGAATCAAGGGGGAACACTGAAGCTTTCTTT. It translates to CASSESRGNTEAFF. Together with reference TRBV25-1 and TRBJ1-1, the CDR3 gives the full variable domain: EADIYQTPRYLVIGTGKKITLECSQTMGHDKMYWYQQDPGMELHLIHYSYGVNSTEKGDLSSESTVSRIRTEHFPLTLESARPSHTSQYLCASSESRGNTEAFFGQGTRLTVV.